Reported below is one T cell receptor beta chain. No antigen is known for it. Sequencing used immunoSEQ multiplex PCR; TCRdb keeps in-frame clones, though not all of them. Altogether about 47,000 clones are present, 92% being singletons, with the ten largest covering 5.5% to 6.5%. The data are from a study of cytomegalovirus exposure and HLA in healthy donors. CDR3 size: 17 residues. Germline V gene sequence: CDR1 SGHRS, CDR2 YFSETQ. V lost 0 bases and J 6 bases, leaving 16 bases between the germline ends. Study-level results: The TCR clusters that emerged in the first cohort tended, a later analysis found, to co-occur in the 120 or so validation repertoires. TCR beta chains numbering under 200 were designated cytomegalovirus-associated. Three CMV-associated chains were confirmed in vitro to be specific for CMV antigens.

V is TRBV5-1 and J is TRBJ1-6; a weak D match, TRBD1 (5 bases). The sequenced sample was PBMCs. The TCR sequence derives from a man aged 18 to 30 in good health and CMV-seronegative. CDR3 nucleotide sequence: TGCGCCAGCAGCTTGGCGGGCGGCTTAAGGGGTAATTCACCCCTCCACTTT. Protein: CASSLAGGLRGNSPLHF.